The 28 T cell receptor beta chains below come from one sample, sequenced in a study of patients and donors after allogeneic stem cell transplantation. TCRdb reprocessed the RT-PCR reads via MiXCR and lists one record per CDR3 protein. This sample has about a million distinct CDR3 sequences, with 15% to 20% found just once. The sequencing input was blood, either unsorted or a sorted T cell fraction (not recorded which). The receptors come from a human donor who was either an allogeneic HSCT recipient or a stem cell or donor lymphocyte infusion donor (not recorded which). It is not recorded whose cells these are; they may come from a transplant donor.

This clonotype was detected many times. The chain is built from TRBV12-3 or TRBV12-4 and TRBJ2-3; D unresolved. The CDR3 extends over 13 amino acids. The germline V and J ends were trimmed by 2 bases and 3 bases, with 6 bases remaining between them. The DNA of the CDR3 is TGTGCCAGCAGTTTAAAGCGTACAGATACGCAGTATTTT. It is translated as CASSLKRTDTQYF.

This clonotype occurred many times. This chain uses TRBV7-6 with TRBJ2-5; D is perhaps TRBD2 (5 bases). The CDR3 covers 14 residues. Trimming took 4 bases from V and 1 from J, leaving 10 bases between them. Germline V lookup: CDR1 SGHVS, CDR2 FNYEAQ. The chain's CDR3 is CASSSILGQETQYF. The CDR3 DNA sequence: TGTGCCAGCAGCTCTATACTAGGCCAAGAGACCCAGTACTTC.

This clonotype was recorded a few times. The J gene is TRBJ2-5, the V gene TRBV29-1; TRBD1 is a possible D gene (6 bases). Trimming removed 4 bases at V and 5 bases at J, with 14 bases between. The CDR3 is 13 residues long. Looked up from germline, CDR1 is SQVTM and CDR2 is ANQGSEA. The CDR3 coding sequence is TGCAGCGTTGCCGGGTGGACAGCTGAGACCCAGTACTTC. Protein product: CSVAGWTAETQYF.

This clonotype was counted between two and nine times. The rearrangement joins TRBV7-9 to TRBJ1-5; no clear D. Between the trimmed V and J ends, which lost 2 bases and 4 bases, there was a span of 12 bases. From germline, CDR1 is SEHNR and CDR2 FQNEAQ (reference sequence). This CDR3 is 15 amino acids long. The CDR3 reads CASSLNQAINQPQHF. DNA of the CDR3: TGTGCCAGCAGCTTAAATCAGGCAATAAATCAGCCCCAGCATTTT.

The DNA for the CDR3 is TGTGCCAGCAGCCTGGGGGGGGGACTAGCGACCTACGAGCAGTACTTC. Encoded protein: CASSLGGGLATYEQYF. V and J are TRBV3-1 and TRBJ2-7; 10 bases match TRBD2. Germline CDR1 and CDR2: LGHDT and YNNKEL (reference sequence). This CDR3 is built from 16 residues. The V segment lost 4 bases and the J segment 2 bases; nucleotides outside the gene matches: 8.

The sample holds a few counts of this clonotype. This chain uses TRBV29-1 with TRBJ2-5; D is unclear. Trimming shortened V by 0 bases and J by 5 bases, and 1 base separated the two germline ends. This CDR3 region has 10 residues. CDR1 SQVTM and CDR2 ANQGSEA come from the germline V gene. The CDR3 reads CSVEDETQYF. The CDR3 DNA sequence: TGCAGCGTTGAAGACGAGACCCAGTACTTC.

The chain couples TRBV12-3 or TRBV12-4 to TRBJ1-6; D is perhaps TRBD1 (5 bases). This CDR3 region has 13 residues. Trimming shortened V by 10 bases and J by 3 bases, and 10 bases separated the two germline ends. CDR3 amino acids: CATAGGYNSPLHF. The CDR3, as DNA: TGTGCCACCGCCGGGGGCTATAATTCACCCCTCCACTTT.

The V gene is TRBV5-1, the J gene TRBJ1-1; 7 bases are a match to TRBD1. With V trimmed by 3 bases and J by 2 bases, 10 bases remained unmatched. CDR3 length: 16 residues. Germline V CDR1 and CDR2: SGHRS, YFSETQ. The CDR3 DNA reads TGCGCCAGCAGCTCCGGACAGGCGATTAAAAACACTGAAGCTTTCTTT. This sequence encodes CASSSGQAIKNTEAFF.

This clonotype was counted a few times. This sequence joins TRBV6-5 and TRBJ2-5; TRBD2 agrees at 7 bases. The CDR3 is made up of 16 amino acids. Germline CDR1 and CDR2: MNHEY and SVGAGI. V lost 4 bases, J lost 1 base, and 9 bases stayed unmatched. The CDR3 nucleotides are TGTGCCAGCAGTTTGGACGGGGGGACCCTCCAAGAGACCCAGTACTTC. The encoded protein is CASSLDGGTLQETQYF.

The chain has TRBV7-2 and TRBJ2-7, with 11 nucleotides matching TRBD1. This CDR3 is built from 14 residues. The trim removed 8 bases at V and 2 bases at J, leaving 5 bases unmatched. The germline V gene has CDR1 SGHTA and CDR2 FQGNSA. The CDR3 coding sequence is TGTGCCAGCTTGGGGACAGGGGGGCCCTACGAGCAGTACTTC. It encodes CASLGTGGPYEQYF.

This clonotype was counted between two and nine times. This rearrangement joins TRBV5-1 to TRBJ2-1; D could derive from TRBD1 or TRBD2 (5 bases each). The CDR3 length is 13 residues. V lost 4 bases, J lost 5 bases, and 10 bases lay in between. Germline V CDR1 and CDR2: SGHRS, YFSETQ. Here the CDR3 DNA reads TGCGCCAGCAGCAAGGGGACGGACAATGAGCAGTTCTTC. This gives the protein CASSKGTDNEQFF. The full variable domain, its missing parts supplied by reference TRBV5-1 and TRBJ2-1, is KAGVTQTPRYLIKTRGQQVTLSCSPISGHRSVSWYQQTPGQGLQFLFEYFSETQRNKGNFPGRFSGRQFSNSRSEMNVSTLELGDSALYLCASSKGTDNEQFFGPGTRLTVL.

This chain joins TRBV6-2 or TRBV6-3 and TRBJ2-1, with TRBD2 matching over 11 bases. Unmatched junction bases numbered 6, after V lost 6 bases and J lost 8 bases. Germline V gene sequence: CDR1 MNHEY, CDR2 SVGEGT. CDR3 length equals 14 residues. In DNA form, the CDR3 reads TGTGCCAGCAGCCGACTAGCGGGGTTCGATGAGCAGTTCTTC. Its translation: CASSRLAGFDEQFF.

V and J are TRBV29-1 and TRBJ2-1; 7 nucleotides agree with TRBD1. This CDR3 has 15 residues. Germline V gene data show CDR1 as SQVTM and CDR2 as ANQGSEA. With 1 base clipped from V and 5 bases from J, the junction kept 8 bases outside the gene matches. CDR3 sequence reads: CSVEVGGQLNNEQFF. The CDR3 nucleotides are TGCAGCGTTGAAGTTGGGGGACAGCTGAACAATGAGCAGTTCTTC.

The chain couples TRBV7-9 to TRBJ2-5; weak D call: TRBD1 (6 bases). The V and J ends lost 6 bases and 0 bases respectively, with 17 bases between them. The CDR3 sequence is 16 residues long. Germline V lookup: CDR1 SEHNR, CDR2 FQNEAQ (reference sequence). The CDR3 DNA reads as TGTGCCAGCAGTCATCCCCTTGGGGACAACCAAGAGACCCAGTACTTC. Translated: CASSHPLGDNQETQYF. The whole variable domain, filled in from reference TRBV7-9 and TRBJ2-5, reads DTGVSQNPRHKITKRGQNVTFRCDPISEHNRLYWYRQTLGQGPEFLTYFQNEAQLEKSRLLSDRFSAERPKGSFSTLEIQRTEQGDSAMYLCASSHPLGDNQETQYFGPGTRLLVL.

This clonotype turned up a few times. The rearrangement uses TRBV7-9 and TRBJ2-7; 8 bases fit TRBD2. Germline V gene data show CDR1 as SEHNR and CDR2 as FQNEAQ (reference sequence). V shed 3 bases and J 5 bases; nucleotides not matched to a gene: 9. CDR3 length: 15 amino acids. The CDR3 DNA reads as TGTGCCAGCAGCTTCGGCCGGGGGGGCCCCAACGAGCAGTACTTC. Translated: CASSFGRGGPNEQYF.

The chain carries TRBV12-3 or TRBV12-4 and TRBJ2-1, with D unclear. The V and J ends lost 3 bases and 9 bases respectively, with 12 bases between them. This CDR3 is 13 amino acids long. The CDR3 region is CASSFGYLGEQFF. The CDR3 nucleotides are TGTGCCAGCAGTTTCGGCTATTTGGGTGAGCAGTTCTTC.

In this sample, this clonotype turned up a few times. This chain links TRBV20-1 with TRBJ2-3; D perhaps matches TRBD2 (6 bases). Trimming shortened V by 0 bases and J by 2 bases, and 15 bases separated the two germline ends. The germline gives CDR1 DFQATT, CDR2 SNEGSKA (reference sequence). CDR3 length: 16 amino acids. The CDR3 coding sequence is TGCAGTGCTAGAGAGGGCACTAGCCACAACACAGATACGCAGTATTTT. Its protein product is CSAREGTSHNTDTQYF.

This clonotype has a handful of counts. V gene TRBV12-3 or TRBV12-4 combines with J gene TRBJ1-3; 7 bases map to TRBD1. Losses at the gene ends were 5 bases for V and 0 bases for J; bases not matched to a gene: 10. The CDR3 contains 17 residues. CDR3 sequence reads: CASSAGTEVYSGNTIYF. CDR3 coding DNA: TGTGCCAGCAGTGCGGGGACAGAGGTATACTCTGGAAACACCATATATTTT.

CDR3 loop: CASSEYGSYGYTF. Here the CDR3 DNA reads TGTGCCAGCAGTGAATACGGCAGCTATGGCTACACCTTC. This rearrangement joins TRBV25-1 to TRBJ1-2; D is unclear. Germline V gene lookup returns CDR1 MGHDK and CDR2 SYGVNS. The V and J ends lost 0 bases and 4 bases respectively, with 6 bases between them. CDR3 length: 13 amino acids.

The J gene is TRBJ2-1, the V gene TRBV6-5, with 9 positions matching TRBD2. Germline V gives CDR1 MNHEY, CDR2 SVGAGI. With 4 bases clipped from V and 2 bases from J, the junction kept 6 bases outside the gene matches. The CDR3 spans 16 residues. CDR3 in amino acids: CASSSIAGVTYNEQFF. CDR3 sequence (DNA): TGTGCCAGCAGTTCTATAGCGGGAGTAACCTACAATGAGCAGTTCTTC.

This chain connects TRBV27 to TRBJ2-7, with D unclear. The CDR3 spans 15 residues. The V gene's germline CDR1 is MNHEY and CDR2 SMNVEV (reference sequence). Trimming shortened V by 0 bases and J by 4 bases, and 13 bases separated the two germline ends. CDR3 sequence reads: CASSLSSTNWYEQYF. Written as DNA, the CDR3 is TGTGCCAGCAGTTTATCGTCGACAAATTGGTACGAGCAGTACTTC.

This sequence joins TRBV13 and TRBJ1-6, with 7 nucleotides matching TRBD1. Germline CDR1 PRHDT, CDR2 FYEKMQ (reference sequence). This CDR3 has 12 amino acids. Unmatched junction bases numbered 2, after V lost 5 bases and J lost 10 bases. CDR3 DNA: TGTGCCAGCAGCGGGGACAGATCACCCCTCCACTTT. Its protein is CASSGDRSPLHF.

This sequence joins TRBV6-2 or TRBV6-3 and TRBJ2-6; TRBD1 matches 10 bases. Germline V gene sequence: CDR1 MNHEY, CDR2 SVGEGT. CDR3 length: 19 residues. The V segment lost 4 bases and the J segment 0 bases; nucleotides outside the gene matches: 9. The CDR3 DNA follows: TGTGCCAGCAGTTTAACTCATGGGACAGGGGCCTCTGGGGCCAACGTCCTGACTTTC. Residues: CASSLTHGTGASGANVLTF.

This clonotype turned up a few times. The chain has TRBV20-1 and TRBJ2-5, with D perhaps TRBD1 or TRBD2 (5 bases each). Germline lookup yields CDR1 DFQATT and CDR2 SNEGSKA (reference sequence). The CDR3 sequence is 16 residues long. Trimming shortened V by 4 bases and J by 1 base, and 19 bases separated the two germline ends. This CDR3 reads CSATGHSSTSQETQYF. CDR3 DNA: TGCAGTGCTACTGGACACTCTAGCACCAGCCAAGAGACCCAGTACTTC.

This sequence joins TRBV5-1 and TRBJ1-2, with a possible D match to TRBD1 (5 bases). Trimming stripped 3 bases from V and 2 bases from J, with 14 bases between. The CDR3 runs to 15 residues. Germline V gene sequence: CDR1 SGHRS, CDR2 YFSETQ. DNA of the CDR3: TGCGCCAGCAGCTGGTCCAGGGCGCACAACTATGGCTACACCTTC. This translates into CASSWSRAHNYGYTF.

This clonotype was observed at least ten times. The CDR3 sequence is CASSLHSTGGTGELFF. The CDR3 DNA is TGCGCCAGCAGCTTGCACTCTACCGGGGGAACCGGGGAGCTGTTTTTT. The chain links TRBV5-1 to TRBJ2-2; a weak D match, TRBD2 (6 bases). Trimming left V 1 base short and J 5 bases short, with 15 bases between. The V gene's germline CDR1 is SGHRS and CDR2 YFSETQ. The CDR3 is made up of 16 amino acids.

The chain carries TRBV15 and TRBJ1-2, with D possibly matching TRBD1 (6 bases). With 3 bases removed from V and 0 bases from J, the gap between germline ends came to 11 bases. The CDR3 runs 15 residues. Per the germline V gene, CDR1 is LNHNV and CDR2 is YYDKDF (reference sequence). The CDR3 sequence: CATSRDRDTNYGYTF. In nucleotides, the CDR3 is TGTGCCACCAGCAGGGACAGAGACACTAACTATGGCTACACCTTC.

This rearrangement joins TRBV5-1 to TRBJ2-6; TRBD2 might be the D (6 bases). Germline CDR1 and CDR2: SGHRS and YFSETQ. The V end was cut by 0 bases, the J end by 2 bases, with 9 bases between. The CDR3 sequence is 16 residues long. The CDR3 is CASSLAGRTGANVLTF. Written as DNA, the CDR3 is TGCGCCAGCAGCTTGGCCGGGAGAACTGGGGCCAACGTCCTGACTTTC.